These T cell receptor beta chains were read from a single sample in a study of cytomegalovirus exposure and HLA in healthy donors. This table comes from immunoSEQ multiplex PCR, and its TCRdb copy is limited to in-frame clones, with some not included. The profile covers 75,000 or so clones, with 65% to 80% appearing a single time and roughly 21% taken by the ten largest. The material sequenced was PBMCs. The source of these receptors is a man aged 35 to 55 in good health and CMV-seropositive. CDR3s leave out the opening cysteine and the closing phenylalanine or tryptophan.

j_call,v_call,cdr3_aa
TRBJ2-7,TRBV4-3,ASSQSDRGSYEQY
TRBJ2-5,TRBV16,ASSQYANKQETQY
TRBJ1-1,TRBV4-2,ASSQARQAMNTEAF
TRBJ2-5,TRBV7-8,ASSFVGEETQY
TRBJ1-2,TRBV15,ATSRFPGHTANYGYT
TRBJ1-1,TRBV21-1,ASSKEAGMNTEAF
TRBJ1-2,TRBV6-5,ASSYSEAGGVYGYT
TRBJ2-7,TRBV5-5,ASSLSSGGTYEQY
TRBJ1-6,TRBV28,ASSHQDRGYNSPLH
TRBJ1-1,TRBV6-8,ASRQGTEAF
TRBJ2-2,TRBV27,ASRRATNTGELF
TRBJ1-4,TRBV28,ASSGTGEINEKLF
TRBJ2-3,TRBV5-6,ASQTSGGATDTQY
TRBJ1-6,TRBV5-4,ASSRRDRGGSSPLH
TRBJ2-2,TRBV5-1,ASSSSGVNTGELF
TRBJ1-2,TRBV19,ASSDSYKAEGYT